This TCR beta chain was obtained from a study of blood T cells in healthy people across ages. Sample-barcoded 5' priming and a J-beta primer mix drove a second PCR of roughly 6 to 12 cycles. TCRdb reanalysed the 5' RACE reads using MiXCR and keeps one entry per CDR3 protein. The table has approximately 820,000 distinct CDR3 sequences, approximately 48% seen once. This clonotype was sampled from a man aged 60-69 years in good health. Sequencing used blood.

The CDR3 sequence is CASSCGRGYEQYF. The CDR3 DNA reads as TGTGCCAGCAGCTGTGGGCGGGGCTACGAGCAGTACTTC. This rearrangement joins TRBV7-9 to TRBJ2-7, with D maybe TRBD2 (6 bases). Per the germline V gene, CDR1 is SEHNR and CDR2 is FQNEAQ (reference sequence). V was shortened by 4 bases and J by 3 bases, with 10 bases between the two germline ends. CDR3 length: 13 amino acids.